The T cell receptor (beta chain) under discussion was sequenced for a study of patients and donors after allogeneic stem cell transplantation. With 4 bases clipped from V and 9 bases from J, the junction kept 4 bases outside the gene matches. The V gene's germline CDR1 is SGHTA and CDR2 FQGNSA. There are 13 residues in the CDR3. TCRdb ran MiXCR on the RT-PCR reads and lists one entry per CDR3 protein. In the table there are about 110,000 distinct CDR3 sequences, around 35% of which are singletons. This chain uses TRBV7-2 with TRBJ2-1; TRBD1 aligns across 9 bases. Sequenced input: blood, either unsorted or a sorted T cell fraction (not recorded which). The TCR was taken from a human donor who was either an allogeneic HSCT recipient or a stem cell or donor lymphocyte infusion donor (not recorded which). It is not recorded whose cells these are; they may come from a transplant donor. For the CDR3, the DNA is TGTGCCAGCAGCTGGGACAGGGTTGTTGAGCAGTTCTTC. Translated: CASSWDRVVEQFF.